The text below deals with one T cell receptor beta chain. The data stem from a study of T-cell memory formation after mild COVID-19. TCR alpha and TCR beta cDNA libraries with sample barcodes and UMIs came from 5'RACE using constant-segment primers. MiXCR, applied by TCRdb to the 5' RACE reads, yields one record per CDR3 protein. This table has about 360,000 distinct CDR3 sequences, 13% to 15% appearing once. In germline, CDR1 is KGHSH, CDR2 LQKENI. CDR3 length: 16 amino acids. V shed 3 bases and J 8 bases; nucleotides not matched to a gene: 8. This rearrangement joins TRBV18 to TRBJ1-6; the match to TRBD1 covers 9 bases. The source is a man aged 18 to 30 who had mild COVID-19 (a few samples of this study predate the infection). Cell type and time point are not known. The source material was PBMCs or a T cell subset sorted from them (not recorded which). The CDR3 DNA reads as TGTGCCAGCTCACCGAATCCGGGACAGGGTTATTCACCCCTCCACTTT. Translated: CASSPNPGQGYSPLHF.